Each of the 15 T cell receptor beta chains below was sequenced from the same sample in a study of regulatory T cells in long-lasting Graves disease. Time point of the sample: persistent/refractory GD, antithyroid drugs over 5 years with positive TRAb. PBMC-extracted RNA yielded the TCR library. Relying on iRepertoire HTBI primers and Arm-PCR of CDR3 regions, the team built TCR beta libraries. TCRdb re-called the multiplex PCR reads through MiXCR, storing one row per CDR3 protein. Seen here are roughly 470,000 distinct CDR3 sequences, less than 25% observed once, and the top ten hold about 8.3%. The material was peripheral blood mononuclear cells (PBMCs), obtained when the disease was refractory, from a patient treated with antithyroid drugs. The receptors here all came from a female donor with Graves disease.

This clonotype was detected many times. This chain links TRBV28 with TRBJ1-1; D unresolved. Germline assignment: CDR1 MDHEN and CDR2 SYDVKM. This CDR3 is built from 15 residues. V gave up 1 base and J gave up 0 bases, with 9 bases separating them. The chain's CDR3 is CASSLLRVMNTEAFF. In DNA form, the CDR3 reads TGTGCCAGCAGTTTATTAAGGGTTATGAACACTGAAGCTTTCTTT. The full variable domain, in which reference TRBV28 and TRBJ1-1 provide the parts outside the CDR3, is DVKVTQSSRYLVKRTGEKVFLECVQDMDHENMFWYRQDPGLGLRLIYFSYDVKMKEKGDIPEGYSVSREKKERFSLILESASTNQTSMYLCASSLLRVMNTEAFFGQGTRLTVV.

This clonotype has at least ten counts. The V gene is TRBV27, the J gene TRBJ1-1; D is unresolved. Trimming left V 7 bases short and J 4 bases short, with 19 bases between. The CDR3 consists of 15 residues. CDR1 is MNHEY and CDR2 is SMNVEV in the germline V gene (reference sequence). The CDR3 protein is CASTLVGSPSTEAFF. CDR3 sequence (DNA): TGTGCCAGCACCTTAGTAGGGTCTCCCTCCACTGAAGCTTTCTTT.

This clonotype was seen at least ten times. CDR3 amino acids: CAISDQANYGYTF. In DNA form, the CDR3 reads TGTGCCATCAGTGACCAGGCTAACTATGGCTACACCTTC. The chain carries TRBV10-3 and TRBJ1-2; no clear D gene. CDR3 length equals 13 residues. The germline CDR1 and CDR2 sequences are ENHRY and SYGVKD. Trimming removed 3 bases from V and 0 bases from J, with 5 bases in between.

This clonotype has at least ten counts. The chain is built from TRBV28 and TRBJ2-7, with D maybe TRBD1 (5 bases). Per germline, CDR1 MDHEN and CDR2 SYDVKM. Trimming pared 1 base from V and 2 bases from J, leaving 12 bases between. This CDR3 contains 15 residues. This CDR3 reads CASSLLQGQTYEQYF. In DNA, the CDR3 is TGTGCCAGCAGTTTATTGCAGGGTCAGACCTACGAGCAGTACTTC. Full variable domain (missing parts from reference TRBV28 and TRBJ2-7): DVKVTQSSRYLVKRTGEKVFLECVQDMDHENMFWYRQDPGLGLRLIYFSYDVKMKEKGDIPEGYSVSREKKERFSLILESASTNQTSMYLCASSLLQGQTYEQYFGPGTRLTVT.

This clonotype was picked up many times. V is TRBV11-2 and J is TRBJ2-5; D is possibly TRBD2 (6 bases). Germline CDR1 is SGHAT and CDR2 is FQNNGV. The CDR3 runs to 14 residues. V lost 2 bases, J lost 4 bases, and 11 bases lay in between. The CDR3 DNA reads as TGTGCCAGCAGCTTATTCGGGGGTAGAGAGACCCAGTACTTC. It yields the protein CASSLFGGRETQYF. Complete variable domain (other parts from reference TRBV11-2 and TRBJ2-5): EAGVAQSPRYKIIEKRQSVAFWCNPISGHATLYWYQQILGQGPKLLIQFQNNGVVDDSQLPKDRFSAERLKGVDSTLKIQPAKLEDSAVYLCASSLFGGRETQYFGPGTRLLVL.

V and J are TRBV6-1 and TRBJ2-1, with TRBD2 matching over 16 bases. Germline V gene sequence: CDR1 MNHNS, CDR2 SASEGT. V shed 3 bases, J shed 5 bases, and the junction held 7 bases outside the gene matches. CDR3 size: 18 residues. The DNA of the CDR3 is TGTGCCAGCAGTGATAAGGGACTAGCGGGAGGGCCGCACAATGAGCAGTTCTTC. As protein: CASSDKGLAGGPHNEQFF.

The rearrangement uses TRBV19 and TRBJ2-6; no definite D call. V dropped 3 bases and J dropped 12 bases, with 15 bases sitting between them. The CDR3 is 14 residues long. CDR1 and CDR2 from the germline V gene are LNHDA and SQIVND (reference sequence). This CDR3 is CASSIPRTKGVLTF. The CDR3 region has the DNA TGTGCCAGTAGTATCCCCAGGACCAAGGGCGTCCTGACTTTC. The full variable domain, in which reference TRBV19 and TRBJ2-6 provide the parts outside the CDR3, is DGGITQSPKYLFRKEGQNVTLSCEQNLNHDAMYWYRQDPGQGLRLIYYSQIVNDFQKGDIAEGYSVSREKKESFPLTVTSAQKNPTAFYLCASSIPRTKGVLTFGAGSRLTVL.

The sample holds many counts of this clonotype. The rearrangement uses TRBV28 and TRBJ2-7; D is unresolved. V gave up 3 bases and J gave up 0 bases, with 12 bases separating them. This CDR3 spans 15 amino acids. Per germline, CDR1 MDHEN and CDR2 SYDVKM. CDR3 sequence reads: CASSLSQLSSYEQYF. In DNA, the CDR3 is TGTGCCAGCAGTTTGTCACAGCTCAGCTCCTACGAGCAGTACTTC.

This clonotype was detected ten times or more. The CDR3 region has the DNA TGTGCCAGCAGTACACTAACGGGAGCCAAAAACATTCAGTACTTC. Encoded protein: CASSTLTGAKNIQYF. This chain uses TRBV6-1 with TRBJ2-4; D uncertain. Germline V gene sequence: CDR1 MNHNS, CDR2 SASEGT. The CDR3 spans 15 residues. Trimming shortened V by 5 bases and J by 0 bases, and 11 bases separated the two germline ends.

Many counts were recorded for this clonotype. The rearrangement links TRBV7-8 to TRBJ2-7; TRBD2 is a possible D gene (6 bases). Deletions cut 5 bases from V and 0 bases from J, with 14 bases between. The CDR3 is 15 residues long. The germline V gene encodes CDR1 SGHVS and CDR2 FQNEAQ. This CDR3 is CASSVLGEDSYEQYF. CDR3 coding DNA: TGTGCCAGCAGCGTCCTGGGGGAGGACTCCTACGAGCAGTACTTC.

CDR3 coding DNA: TGTGCCAGCAGCGTTGGGACTACCGGCTACGAGCAGTACTTC. Its protein product is CASSVGTTGYEQYF. The V and J genes are TRBV9 and TRBJ2-7, with 7 bases fitting TRBD2. This CDR3 is built from 14 residues. With 2 bases clipped from V and 3 bases from J, the junction kept 5 bases outside the gene matches. Germline V lookup: CDR1 SGDLS, CDR2 YYNGEE.

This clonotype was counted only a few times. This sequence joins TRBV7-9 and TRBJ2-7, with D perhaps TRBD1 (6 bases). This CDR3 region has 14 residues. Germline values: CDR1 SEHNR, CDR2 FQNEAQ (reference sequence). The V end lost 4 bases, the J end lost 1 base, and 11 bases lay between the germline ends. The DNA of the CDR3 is TGTGCCAGCAGCTATAGGACAGATTCCTACGAGCAGTACTTC. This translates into CASSYRTDSYEQYF.

For the CDR3, the DNA is TGTGCCAGCAGCTTGTTGGTAGTCAATTCCTATGGCTACACCTTC. It specifies CASSLLVVNSYGYTF. J is TRBJ1-2 and V is TRBV5-5; no reliable D call. Germline V lookup: CDR1 SGHKS, CDR2 YYEKEE (reference sequence). The CDR3 loop spans 15 amino acids. Trimming took 1 base from V and 4 from J, leaving 14 bases between them. The full variable domain, its missing parts supplied by reference TRBV5-5 and TRBJ1-2, is DAGVTQSPTHLIKTRGQQVTLRCSPISGHKSVSWYQQVLGQGPQFIFQYYEKEERGRGNFPDRFSARQFPNYSSELNVNALLLGDSALYLCASSLLVVNSYGYTFGSGTRLTVV.

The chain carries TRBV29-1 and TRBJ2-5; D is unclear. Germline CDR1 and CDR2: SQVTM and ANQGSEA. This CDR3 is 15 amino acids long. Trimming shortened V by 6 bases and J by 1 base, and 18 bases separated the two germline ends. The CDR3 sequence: CSVRNSPTPQETQYF. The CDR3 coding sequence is TGCAGCGTGAGGAACTCCCCCACCCCCCAAGAGACCCAGTACTTC.

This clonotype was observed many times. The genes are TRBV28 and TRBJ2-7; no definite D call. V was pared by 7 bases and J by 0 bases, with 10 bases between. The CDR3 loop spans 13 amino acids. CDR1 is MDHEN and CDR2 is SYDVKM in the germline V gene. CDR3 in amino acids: CASNFPNSYEQYF. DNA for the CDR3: TGTGCCAGCAATTTCCCTAACTCCTACGAGCAGTACTTC.